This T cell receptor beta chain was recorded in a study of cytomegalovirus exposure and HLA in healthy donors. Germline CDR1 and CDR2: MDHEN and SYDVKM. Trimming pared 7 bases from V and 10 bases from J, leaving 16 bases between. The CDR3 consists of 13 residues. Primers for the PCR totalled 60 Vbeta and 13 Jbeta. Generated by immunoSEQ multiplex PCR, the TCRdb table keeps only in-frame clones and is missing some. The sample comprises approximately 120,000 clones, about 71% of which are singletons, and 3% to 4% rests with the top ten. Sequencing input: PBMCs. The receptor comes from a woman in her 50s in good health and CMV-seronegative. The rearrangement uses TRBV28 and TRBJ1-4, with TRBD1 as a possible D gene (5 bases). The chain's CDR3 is CASKGRGGVKLFF. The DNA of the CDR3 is TGTGCCAGCAAAGGACGTGGAGGGGTAAAACTGTTTTTT.